Here is one TCR beta chain with its context. Its matching antigen is unknown. This sample is drawn from a study of cytomegalovirus exposure and HLA in healthy donors. Regarding the study as a whole: With further analysis later on, most CMV-associated TCR beta chains appeared HLA-restricted. Reportedly, TCR beta sequences accurately predicted HLA-A and HLA-B alleles in most subjects.

With 60 Vbeta and 13 Jbeta primers, the PCR was carried out. Clones were read by immunoSEQ multiplex PCR, and TCRdb kept only the in-frame ones, dropping some. The sample includes some 190,000 clones, over 70% seen only once; the top ten take 1.3%. There are 14 residues in the CDR3. Trimming removed 3 bases at V and 4 bases at J, with 12 bases between. Germline V lookup: CDR1 LNHDA, CDR2 SQIVND (reference sequence). The specimen sequenced was PBMCs. The receptor comes from a man aged 25-45 years in good health and CMV-seronegative. The chain is built from TRBV19 and TRBJ1-2, with D unclear. The CDR3 region is CASSIGVPPYGYTF. CDR3 DNA sequence: TGTGCCAGTAGTATTGGAGTCCCTCCCTATGGCTACACCTTC.